The 19 T cell receptor beta chains below were found in one sample sequenced in a study of T cell responses to AZD1222 COVID-19 vaccine. Data came from immunoSEQ multiplex PCR; TCRdb stores just in-frame clones and leaves some out. The table has some 71,000 clones, 84% seen once. The material sequenced was peripheral blood, taken on day 0 of AZD1222 vaccination. The receptors were sampled from an adult in good health.

V is TRBV7-3 and J is TRBJ1-5; no firm D call. The CDR3 runs 15 residues. The germline V gene encodes CDR1 SGHTA and CDR2 FQGTGA. V was pared by 5 bases and J by 5 bases, with 16 bases between. CDR3 in amino acids: CASSRRPKNDQPQHF. The CDR3 bases are TGTGCCAGCAGCCGAAGGCCAAAAAACGATCAGCCCCAGCATTTT.

V usage is TRBV9 and J usage is TRBJ2-7; 7 nucleotides align to TRBD1. The CDR3 runs to 15 residues. Germline trimming cut 0 bases from V and 1 base from J; bases unmatched to any gene: 4. Germline V gene lookup returns CDR1 SGDLS and CDR2 YYNGEE. For the CDR3, the DNA is TGTGCCAGCAGCGTAGGGACAGGAGGATCCTACGAGCAGTACTTC. It yields the protein CASSVGTGGSYEQYF.

This clone was seen a handful of times. J is TRBJ1-1 and V is TRBV7-2, with a weak D call TRBD1 (5 bases). The germline V and J ends were trimmed by 2 bases and 0 bases, with 10 bases remaining between them. Germline-derived CDR1 and CDR2 are SGHTA and FQGNSA. The CDR3 contains 15 residues. The CDR3 sequence: CASSLLGTVNTEAFF. For the CDR3, the DNA is TGTGCCAGCAGCTTACTCGGGACGGTGAACACTGAAGCTTTCTTT.

For the CDR3, the DNA is TGTGCCTCTTATCGGACAGGGGAAGGCGAGCAGTACTTC. It specifies CASYRTGEGEQYF. The chain uses TRBV30 and TRBJ2-7; 9 bases fit TRBD1. Germline V lookup: CDR1 GTSNPN, CDR2 SVGIG (reference sequence). Unmatched junction bases numbered 10, after V lost 7 bases and J lost 6 bases. The CDR3 length is 13 residues.

This chain links TRBV12-3 or TRBV12-4 with TRBJ1-1, with D possibly being TRBD1 (5 bases). The CDR3 runs 13 residues. Between the trimmed V and J ends, which lost 7 bases and 7 bases, there was a span of 16 bases. DNA of the CDR3: TGTGCCAGCACCGCGACAGATTCATTTGAAGCTTTCTTT. Its protein is CASTATDSFEAFF.

V is TRBV28 and J is TRBJ2-3; the D gene is possibly TRBD2 (6 bases). This CDR3 contains 14 residues. Germline V CDR1 and CDR2: MDHEN, SYDVKM. V dropped 4 bases and J dropped 4 bases, with 12 bases sitting between them. The CDR3 here is CASSSPGDADTQYF. The CDR3 coding sequence is TGTGCCAGCAGTTCGCCGGGGGACGCAGATACGCAGTATTTT.

The rearrangement joins TRBV4-2 to TRBJ1-6; perhaps TRBD1 as D (5 bases). The germline V gene encodes CDR1 LGHNA and CDR2 YNFKEQ. The CDR3 runs 17 residues. V gave up 0 bases and J gave up 7 bases, with 16 bases separating them. The CDR3 here is CASSQEGGDGRNSPLHF. Written as DNA, the CDR3 is TGTGCCAGCAGCCAAGAAGGAGGGGACGGTCGAAATTCACCCCTCCACTTT.

The chain carries TRBV9 and TRBJ2-6; 10 bases map to TRBD1. Germline CDR1 SGDLS, CDR2 YYNGEE. V lost 3 bases, J lost 2 bases, and 5 bases stayed unmatched. CDR3 length: 17 residues. DNA for the CDR3: TGTGCCAGCAGCGGGGACAGGGGCTGGGCTGGGGCCAACGTCCTGACTTTC. Translation gives CASSGDRGWAGANVLTF.

The chain combines TRBV15 with TRBJ1-2; 8 bases line up with TRBD1. The J segment lost 4 bases and the V segment lost 3 bases, leaving 10 bases of the junction unmatched. The CDR3 is made up of 16 amino acids. The germline V gene has CDR1 LNHNV and CDR2 YYDKDF (reference sequence). CDR3 sequence (DNA): TGTGCCACCAGCAGTAACTGGGGACAGGCGACCTATGGCTACACCTTC. Its protein product is CATSSNWGQATYGYTF.

This clone came up a few times. Other DNA sequences in this sample translate to the same CDR3. This sequence joins TRBV28 and TRBJ2-7, with 7 bases aligning to TRBD1. J was trimmed by 1 base and V by 4 bases; bases with no gene match: 1. There are 13 residues in the CDR3. Germline V gives CDR1 MDHEN, CDR2 SYDVKM. CDR3 DNA: TGTGCCAGCAGTTCGGGACAGTCCTACGAGCAGTACTTC. Encoded protein: CASSSGQSYEQYF.

The gene calls are TRBV4-2 and TRBJ2-7, with D possibly TRBD2 on 7 matching bases. The germline V gene encodes CDR1 LGHNA and CDR2 YNFKEQ. This CDR3 is 16 amino acids long. The ends were cut back, 0 bases at V and 3 bases at J, with 15 bases in the middle. The CDR3 reads CASSQDMPGEGYEQYF. The CDR3 DNA is TGTGCCAGCAGCCAAGATATGCCAGGGGAGGGCTACGAGCAGTACTTC.

The chain recombines TRBV9 with TRBJ1-2, with 12 bases aligning to TRBD1. This CDR3 spans 15 amino acids. Per germline, CDR1 SGDLS and CDR2 YYNGEE. The J segment lost 12 bases and the V segment lost 3 bases, leaving 12 bases of the junction unmatched. CDR3 nucleotides: TGTGCCAGCAGCGCCGACCCCGGGACAGGGGGCGAGAACACCTTC. Its translation: CASSADPGTGGENTF.

V is TRBV5-5 and J is TRBJ2-7, with 9 bases aligning to TRBD1. CDR1 is SGHKS, CDR2 YYEKEE, per germline (reference sequence). The CDR3 consists of 15 residues. Losses at the gene ends were 4 bases for V and 6 bases for J; bases not matched to a gene: 11. The CDR3 DNA reads as TGTGCCAGCAGCCTCAGACAGGGGGAGGTAGTCGAGCAGTACTTC. This sequence encodes CASSLRQGEVVEQYF.

The V and J genes are TRBV3-1 (or the pseudogene TRBV3-2) and TRBJ1-4; D unclear. The length of the CDR3 is 15 residues. Germline loops: CDR1 LGHDT, CDR2 YNNKEL (reference sequence). Trimming left V 0 bases short and J 5 bases short, with 10 bases between. Here the CDR3 DNA reads TGTGCCAGCAGCCAAGATCTCATAGGGAATGAAAAACTGTTTTTT. Amino acids: CASSQDLIGNEKLFF.

This chain connects TRBV7-3 to TRBJ2-5; 10 positions match TRBD1. After removal of 0 bases from V and 5 bases from J, the junction contained 3 bases not matched to a gene. The V gene's germline CDR1 is SGHTA and CDR2 FQGTGA. This CDR3 is 15 amino acids long. The CDR3 nucleotides read TGTGCCAGCAGCTTAACGGGACAGGGGTGGGAGACCCAGTACTTC. Translated, it gives CASSLTGQGWETQYF.

This chain joins TRBV28 and TRBJ1-2, with 8 bases identical to TRBD1. The CDR3 is 13 residues long. V lost 6 bases and J lost 8; bases outside the gene matches: 8. Per the germline V gene, CDR1 is MDHEN and CDR2 is SYDVKM. The CDR3 sequence is CASSLPGQGGYTF. The CDR3, as DNA: TGTGCCAGCAGCCTGCCCGGACAGGGCGGCTACACCTTC.

The chain uses TRBV29-1 and TRBJ2-3; the match to TRBD1 covers 9 bases. Per the germline V gene, CDR1 is SQVTM and CDR2 is ANQGSEA. The CDR3 extends over 12 amino acids. J was trimmed by 4 bases and V by 6 bases; bases with no gene match: 2. The CDR3 DNA reads TGCAGCGTCGGACAGGGGCCAGATACGCAGTATTTT. It encodes CSVGQGPDTQYF.

This clone was seen only once. The chain uses TRBV3-1 (or the pseudogene TRBV3-2) and TRBJ2-3; D not resolved. This CDR3 is built from 14 residues. Germline CDR1 is LGHDT and CDR2 is YNNKEL (reference sequence). Trimming stripped 1 base from V and 3 bases from J, with 8 bases between. The CDR3 here is CASSQGALTDTQYF. DNA for the CDR3: TGTGCCAGCAGCCAAGGGGCCTTGACAGATACGCAGTATTTT.

J is TRBJ2-5 and V is TRBV5-1, with D possibly being TRBD1 (5 bases). The CDR3 spans 17 residues. Germline CDR1 is SGHRS and CDR2 is YFSETQ. The germline V and J ends were trimmed by 4 bases and 1 base, with 20 bases remaining between them. This CDR3 is CASSTIRQRQTQETQYF. DNA of the CDR3: TGCGCCAGCAGCACAATTAGACAGAGGCAAACCCAAGAGACCCAGTACTTC.